A selection of T cell receptor beta chains follows, all from one sample in a study of cytomegalovirus exposure and HLA in healthy donors. Produced via immunoSEQ multiplex PCR; TCRdb's table is partial and in-frame only. The table includes around 65,000 clones, 65% to 90% detected once. The specimen was PBMCs. The receptors derive from a female donor in good health and CMV-seronegative. Each CDR3 is given with its conserved first and last residue. A D gene is named only where the DNA matches it firmly. Clone size is given for some rows only: seen once, a few or many times, or a class if the clone is expanded.

abundance,j_gene,v_gene,d_gene,CDR3aa,CDR3nt
once,TRBJ2-7,TRBV5-1,TRBD2,CASSPVAGAYEQYF,TGCGCCAGCAGCCCCGTAGCGGGAGCTTACGAGCAGTACTTC
NA,TRBJ2-1,TRBV13,TRBD2,CASSFGRLAGVLKSDEQFF,TGTGCCAGCAGCTTCGGGCGACTAGCGGGGGTACTTAAGTCGGATGAGCAGTTCTTC
NA,TRBJ2-3,TRBV4-1,TRBD1,CASSPVPGQGAGTDTQYF,TGCGCCAGCAGCCCGGTCCCGGGACAGGGGGCAGGAACAGATACGCAGTATTTT
NA,TRBJ1-5,TRBV30,NA,CAWSTGSGQPQHF,TGTGCCTGGAGTACAGGGTCTGGTCAGCCCCAGCATTTT
NA,TRBJ2-3,TRBV7-3,NA,CASSSPGLNSDTQYF,TGTGCCAGCAGCTCTCCGGGATTAAACTCAGATACGCAGTATTTT
once,TRBJ1-3,TRBV2,NA,CASSESRSSGNTIYF,TGTGCCAGCAGTGAATCGAGGAGTTCTGGAAACACCATATATTTT
NA,TRBJ2-1,TRBV4-3,TRBD2,CASSSGLAGGNEQFF,TGCGCCAGCAGCTCGGGACTAGCGGGAGGTAATGAGCAGTTCTTC
NA,TRBJ2-7,TRBV27,NA,CASSTGSSYEQYF,TGTGCCAGCAGTACAGGGTCCTCCTACGAGCAGTACTTC
NA,TRBJ2-3,TRBV7-9,TRBD2,CASPREASTDTQYF,TGTGCCAGCCCCCGGGAGGCTAGCACAGATACGCAGTATTTT
NA,TRBJ1-2,TRBV19,TRBD1,CASSTYSRGRNYGYTF,TGTGCCAGTAGTACTTACTCCAGGGGGCGCAACTATGGCTACACCTTC
NA,TRBJ1-2,TRBV6-1,NA,CASSERVTGYLFAYGYTF,TGTGCCAGCAGTGAACGGGTGACAGGATACCTCTTTGCCTATGGCTACACCTTC
NA,TRBJ1-1,TRBV27,NA,CASSLSGSLTEAFF,TGTGCCAGCAGTTTAAGCGGGAGTCTCACTGAAGCTTTCTTT
NA,TRBJ2-7,TRBV6-5,NA,CASRNSYEQYF,TGTGCCAGCAGGAACAGCTACGAGCAGTACTTC
NA,TRBJ1-4,TRBV2,NA,CASSPGIGGRKLFF,TGTGCCAGCAGTCCAGGGATAGGAGGGAGGAAACTGTTTTTT
NA,TRBJ1-2,TRBV29-1,NA,CSVQSGSGGYTF,TGCAGCGTGCAATCAGGGTCTGGTGGCTACACCTTC
NA,TRBJ1-1,TRBV4-3,NA,CASRREQDPNTEAFF,TGCGCCAGCAGGCGAGAACAGGATCCGAACACTGAAGCTTTCTTT
NA,TRBJ2-3,TRBV30,TRBD2,CAWRLAGATDTQYF,TGTGCCTGGAGGTTAGCGGGGGCCACAGATACGCAGTATTTT
few,TRBJ2-7,TRBV27,TRBD1,CASRPARTGAAPWYF,TGTGCCAGCAGACCCGCCAGGACAGGGGCCGCTCCGTGGTACTTC
NA,TRBJ1-6,TRBV7-2,NA,CASSSPRAGSPLHF,TGTGCCAGCAGCTCCCCCAGGGCTGGATCACCCCTCCACTTT
NA,TRBJ2-7,TRBV7-2,TRBD1,CASSKRDSYYEQYF,TGTGCCAGCAGCAAACGGGACAGTTACTACGAGCAGTACTTC
NA,TRBJ2-7,TRBV2,TRBD1,CASSGAQGALGEQYF,TGTGCCAGCAGTGGCGCGCAGGGGGCCCTTGGCGAGCAGTACTTC
NA,TRBJ2-1,TRBV7-9,TRBD2,CASSPHGGSYNEQFF,TGTGCCAGCAGCCCACACGGCGGGAGCTACAATGAGCAGTTCTTC
NA,TRBJ2-7,TRBV28,NA,CASSLEVSTLYEQYF,TGTGCCAGCAGCCTTGAGGTCAGTACCCTCTACGAGCAGTACTTC
NA,TRBJ2-3,TRBV28,TRBD2,CASSPRLAQLDTQYF,TGTGCCAGCAGTCCAAGACTAGCCCAGTTGGATACGCAGTATTTT
few,TRBJ2-7,TRBV2,TRBD1,CASSEVMGQDYEQYF,TGTGCCAGCAGTGAAGTGATGGGACAGGACTACGAGCAGTACTTC
NA,TRBJ1-5,TRBV28,NA,CASIQGPNQPQHF,TGTGCCAGCATTCAGGGGCCGAATCAGCCCCAGCATTTT
once,TRBJ2-1,TRBV9,NA,CASKAAEDYNEQFF,TGTGCCAGCAAGGCCGCGGAGGACTACAATGAGCAGTTCTTC
NA,TRBJ1-1,TRBV5-1,NA,CASSPVPGANTEAFF,TGCGCCAGCAGCCCGGTCCCAGGGGCGAACACTGAAGCTTTCTTT
NA,TRBJ1-1,TRBV6-5,NA,CASSFGRRRNTEAFF,TGTGCCAGCAGTTTTGGCCGGAGGAGGAACACTGAAGCTTTCTTT